The 27 T cell receptor beta chains reported below all come from one sample, sequenced in a study of breast tumors, draining lymph nodes, adjacent tissues. TCRdb re-analysed the multiplex PCR reads in MiXCR, keeping a single row per CDR3 protein. The data hold roughly 100,000 distinct CDR3 sequences, with more than 25% observed a single time. Breast cancer patients provided tissue from their axillary draining lymph nodes. Sequenced: axillary lymph node tissue. The receptors shown here come from a female donor with breast cancer. Some clones in this sample may be carry-over from other donors' samples.

This chain links TRBV15 with TRBJ2-1; 8 bases are a match to TRBD2. The CDR3 is 15 amino acids. Trimming removed 2 bases from V and 3 bases from J; junction bases left unmatched: 3. Per germline, CDR1 LNHNV and CDR2 YYDKDF (reference sequence). The CDR3 region has the DNA TGTGCCACCAGCAGAATGGGGACTAGCTACAATGAGCAGTTCTTC. Translated, it gives CATSRMGTSYNEQFF.

This clonotype has a single count. The rearrangement links TRBV24-1 to TRBJ2-3, with TRBD1 as a possible D gene (5 bases). The assigned J gene may be wrong: the sequence end matches TRBJ1-5 better. Per germline, CDR1 KGHDR and CDR2 SFDVKD. The CDR3 is 13 residues long. The DNA of the CDR3 is TGTGCCACCAGTGATTCCCAGACAGATAGGCAGCATTTT. This translates into CATSDSQTDRQHF.

The chain couples TRBV29-1 to TRBJ1-2; 8 bases map to TRBD1. The CDR3 sequence is 16 residues long. Germline-derived CDR1 and CDR2 are SQVTM and ANQGSEA. V gave up 1 base and J gave up 4 bases; unmatched junction bases: 11. Written as DNA, the CDR3 is TGCAGCGTTGAAGGGTACAGGACAGGGAATCCCTATGGCTACACCTTC. This translates into CSVEGYRTGNPYGYTF.

The table lists this clonotype with many counts. The chain uses TRBV2 and TRBJ1-5; 9 bases map to TRBD1. Germline values: CDR1 SNHLY, CDR2 FYNNEI. The V segment lost 3 bases and the J segment 4 bases; nucleotides outside the gene matches: 4. The CDR3 totals 15 residues. CDR3 amino acids: CASSETGGGNQPQHF. The CDR3 DNA reads TGTGCCAGCAGTGAGACAGGGGGTGGAAATCAGCCCCAGCATTTT.

This clonotype was detected ten times or more. V usage is TRBV6-5 and J usage is TRBJ1-3; TRBD1 might be the D (5 bases). Trimming left V 2 bases short and J 0 bases short, with 14 bases between. Germline V lookup: CDR1 MNHEY, CDR2 SVGAGI. The CDR3 runs to 17 residues. Written as DNA, the CDR3 is TGTGCCAGCAGTTACGGCCAGGGCCTACTCTCTGGAAACACCATATATTTT. Encoded protein: CASSYGQGLLSGNTIYF.

This clonotype was seen only once. The V and J genes are TRBV7-9 and TRBJ2-7, with D possibly matching TRBD2 (7 bases). CDR3 length equals 13 residues. The germline CDR1 and CDR2 sequences are SEHNR and FQNEAQ (reference sequence). V was cut by 5 bases and J by 3 bases, with 11 bases left in between. The CDR3 nucleotides read TGTGCCAGCAGCCTAGGGGGGGACTACGAGCAGTACTTC. This codes for CASSLGGDYEQYF.

Turning to this clonotype: Its ends do not fully match the called genes, so a read error is possible. The chain recombines TRBV6-2 or TRBV6-3 with TRBJ2-3, with 7 bases lining up with TRBD1. Germline CDR1 reads MNHEY; CDR2 reads SVGEGT. CDR3 length: 14 amino acids. CDR3 sequence reads: CASSHSGTVDTRYF. As DNA, the CDR3 is TGTGCCAGCAGTCACTCTGGGACAGTAGATACGCGGTATTTT.

In the case of this clonotype: Since a much larger clone is just one base distant, this may be a read error. The rearrangement uses TRBV6-6 and TRBJ1-4; 10 bases fit TRBD1. J gave up 7 bases and V 5 bases, and 4 bases lay outside the gene matches. This CDR3 has 14 residues. CDR1 is MNHNY, CDR2 SVGAGI, per germline (reference sequence). The CDR3 coding sequence is TGTGCCAGCAGTCACGGACAGGGGGTTGAAAAACTGTTTTTT. Amino acids: CASSHGQGVEKLFF.

CDR3 coding DNA: TGTGCCAGCAGTCTCCTTCCCCCGGGGTTTCAGCCCCAGCATTTT. Its protein is CASSLLPPGFQPQHF. The chain carries TRBV6-5 and TRBJ1-5; D gene ambiguous. V lost 5 bases, J lost 6 bases, and 17 bases lay in between. CDR1 is MNHEY, CDR2 SVGAGI, per germline. This CDR3 is built from 15 residues.

This clonotype showed up just a few times. This sequence joins TRBV7-2 and TRBJ2-5; 7 bases map to TRBD2. The V segment lost 1 base and the J segment 9 bases; nucleotides outside the gene matches: 5. CDR1 SGHTA and CDR2 FQGNSA come from the germline V gene. The CDR3 contains 13 residues. The CDR3 DNA reads as TGTGCCAGCAGCTTAGAGCGGGATCAGCCCCAGTACTTC. This gives the protein CASSLERDQPQYF.

Only a few counts were recorded for this clonotype. The rearrangement joins TRBV6-1 to TRBJ1-1; 7 bases map to TRBD1. CDR1 and CDR2 from the germline V gene are MNHNS and SASEGT. V dropped 0 bases and J dropped 8; count of bases not matched to a gene: 6. The CDR3 has 14 residues. CDR3 protein: CASSEAPWTGEAFF. CDR3 in DNA: TGTGCCAGCAGTGAAGCCCCCTGGACAGGAGAAGCTTTCTTT.

This sequence joins TRBV9 and TRBJ2-1, with 9 bases matching TRBD2. V lost 4 bases and J lost 14; bases outside the gene matches: 19. The CDR3 runs 16 residues. Germline V CDR1 and CDR2: SGDLS, YYNGEE. The CDR3 reads CASSPPSGGHFKEEFF. The CDR3 DNA reads TGTGCCAGCAGCCCACCCAGCGGGGGGCACTTCAAGGAGGAGTTCTTC.

This clonotype was seen more than once but under ten times. A much larger clone lies a single base off, so this may be a read error. V is TRBV6-9 and J is TRBJ2-6, with 8 bases fitting TRBD2. The germline gives CDR1 MNHGY, CDR2 SVAAGI. The length of the CDR3 is 18 residues. CDR3 nucleotide sequence: TGTGCCAGCAGTTACGAGAGGCGGGGGGCGAAAGGGGCCAACGTCCCGACTTTC. It encodes CASSYERRGAKGANVPTF.

This clonotype was seen ten or more times. The chain recombines TRBV7-8 with TRBJ2-3; D might be TRBD1 (7 bases). V lost 3 bases and J 4 bases, leaving 14 bases between the germline ends. CDR1 is SGHVS, CDR2 FQNEAQ, per germline. The CDR3 covers 15 residues. The CDR3 here is CASSFRQGGADTQYF. The CDR3 bases are TGTGCCAGCAGCTTCCGACAGGGAGGCGCAGATACGCAGTATTTT.

This clonotype has ten or more counts. This may be a read error: a much more frequent sequence differs by one nucleotide. The genes are TRBV29-1 and TRBJ2-6; D uncertain. V dropped 6 bases and J dropped 3 bases, with 6 bases sitting between them. Germline V gives CDR1 SQVTM, CDR2 ANQGSEA. The CDR3 consists of 12 residues. The CDR3 loop reads CSVSFGANVLTF. CDR3 bases: TGCAGCGTAAGCTTTGGGGCCAACGTCCTGACTTTC.

This clonotype was found many times. The gene calls are TRBV24-1 and TRBJ2-1; TRBD2 aligns across 10 bases. Germline lookup yields CDR1 KGHDR and CDR2 SFDVKD. V lost 4 bases and J lost 9; bases outside the gene matches: 5. CDR3 length: 14 residues. The CDR3 loop is CATSEGTSVGEQFF. The CDR3 DNA reads as TGTGCCACCAGTGAGGGGACTAGCGTCGGTGAGCAGTTCTTC.

The rearrangement joins TRBV6-1 to TRBJ2-1, with 9 bases identical to TRBD2. Germline loops: CDR1 MNHNS, CDR2 SASEGT. The CDR3 covers 16 residues. The J segment lost 3 bases and the V segment lost 5 bases, leaving 8 bases of the junction unmatched. The CDR3 DNA is TGTGCCAGCAGTCAGCCGGTGACTAGCGGCTACAATGAGCAGTTCTTC. It encodes CASSQPVTSGYNEQFF.

The sample holds many counts of this clonotype. The rearrangement links TRBV6-6 to TRBJ2-1; 7 nucleotides line up with TRBD1. The CDR3 loop spans 19 amino acids. With 2 bases clipped from V and 0 bases from J, the junction kept 13 bases outside the gene matches. Germline loops: CDR1 MNHNY, CDR2 SVGAGI (reference sequence). The CDR3 here is CASSYPGQTRHSSYNEQFF. The DNA for the CDR3 is TGTGCCAGCAGTTACCCGGGACAGACAAGACATAGCTCCTACAATGAGCAGTTCTTC.

This clonotype was recorded at least ten times. The chain recombines TRBV20-1 with TRBJ1-2, with TRBD1 identical over 7 bases. The V gene's germline CDR1 is DFQATT and CDR2 SNEGSKA (reference sequence). V gave up 5 bases and J gave up 2 bases; unmatched junction bases: 5. The CDR3 spans 13 residues. CDR3 amino acids: CSAGDSRNYGYTF. The DNA for the CDR3 is TGCAGTGCTGGGGACAGTAGAAACTATGGCTACACCTTC.

Many counts were recorded for this clonotype. The chain joins TRBV6-5 to TRBJ1-2; unclear D gene. Per the germline V gene, CDR1 is MNHEY and CDR2 is SVGAGI. CDR3 length: 13 residues. The V and J ends lost 5 bases and 2 bases respectively, with 9 bases between them. In DNA form, the CDR3 reads TGTGCCAGCAGTCCGGCGGGGAACTATGGCTACACCTTC. It codes for CASSPAGNYGYTF.

Ten or more counts support this clonotype. The chain carries TRBV4-1 and TRBJ2-7, with TRBD1 identical over 9 bases. There are 14 residues in the CDR3. The germline gives CDR1 MGHRA, CDR2 YSYEKL. Trimming took 4 bases from V and 7 from J; bases not matched to a gene: 8. The CDR3 DNA sequence: TGCGCCAGCAGCCCCCGGGACAGGGCAGTGGAGCAGTACTTC. Residues: CASSPRDRAVEQYF.

The chain combines TRBV12-5 with TRBJ2-1, with D possibly TRBD1 on 6 matching bases. Trimming pared 9 bases from V and 3 bases from J, leaving 18 bases between. The CDR3 has 15 amino acids. Germline lookup yields CDR1 LGHNT and CDR2 FRNRAP. The CDR3 DNA follows: TGTGCTAGCCCTCCTACAGGGTCCTACTACAATGAGCAGTTCTTC. This encodes CASPPTGSYYNEQFF.

Comments on this clonotype: One junction end does not reproduce the germline sequence, and a read error may be involved. The chain links TRBV7-9 to TRBJ2-7, with TRBD1 matching 7 bases. This CDR3 has 16 amino acids. The germline gives CDR1 SEHNR, CDR2 FQNEAQ (reference sequence). The CDR3 loop reads CASSSNRGCWSYEQDF. The CDR3 bases are TGTGCCAGCAGCTCCAACAGGGGCTGTTGGTCCTACGAGCAGGACTTC.

The V and J genes are TRBV19 and TRBJ1-2; 7 positions match TRBD1. Looked up from germline, CDR1 is LNHDA and CDR2 is SQIVND (reference sequence). With V trimmed by 6 bases and J by 3 bases, 4 bases remained unmatched. This CDR3 has 13 amino acids. CDR3 nucleotides: TGTGCCAGTAGCCCACAGGGGTACTATGGCTACACCTTC. It yields the protein CASSPQGYYGYTF.

Ten or more counts support this clonotype. This chain joins TRBV6-6 and TRBJ1-2, with 10 positions matching TRBD1. J lost 11 bases, V lost 6 bases, and 12 bases had no gene match. CDR3 length equals 14 residues. CDR1 is MNHNY, CDR2 SVGAGI, per germline (reference sequence). The CDR3: CASRKVGQGGVYTF. The CDR3 DNA reads as TGTGCCAGCAGGAAAGTAGGACAGGGGGGAGTTTACACCTTC.

This clonotype was picked up many times. The V gene is TRBV20-1, the J gene TRBJ2-2; 8 nucleotides line up with TRBD2. Germline values: CDR1 DFQATT, CDR2 SNEGSKA (reference sequence). The CDR3 is made up of 17 amino acids. Trimming cost V 2 bases and J 0 bases; bases outside gene matches: 8. CDR3 sequence reads: CSARQNAGGANTGELFF. In DNA form, the CDR3 reads TGCAGTGCTAGACAGAACGCGGGAGGAGCGAACACCGGGGAGCTGTTTTTT.

V gene TRBV7-6 combines with J gene TRBJ1-1, with 8 bases aligning to TRBD1. The CDR3 length is 14 residues. CDR1 is SGHVS and CDR2 is FNYEAQ in the germline V gene. J gave up 3 bases and V 4 bases, and 4 bases lay outside the gene matches. CDR3 region: CASSYLQGDTEAFF. For the CDR3, the DNA is TGTGCCAGCAGCTACTTACAGGGGGACACTGAAGCTTTCTTT.